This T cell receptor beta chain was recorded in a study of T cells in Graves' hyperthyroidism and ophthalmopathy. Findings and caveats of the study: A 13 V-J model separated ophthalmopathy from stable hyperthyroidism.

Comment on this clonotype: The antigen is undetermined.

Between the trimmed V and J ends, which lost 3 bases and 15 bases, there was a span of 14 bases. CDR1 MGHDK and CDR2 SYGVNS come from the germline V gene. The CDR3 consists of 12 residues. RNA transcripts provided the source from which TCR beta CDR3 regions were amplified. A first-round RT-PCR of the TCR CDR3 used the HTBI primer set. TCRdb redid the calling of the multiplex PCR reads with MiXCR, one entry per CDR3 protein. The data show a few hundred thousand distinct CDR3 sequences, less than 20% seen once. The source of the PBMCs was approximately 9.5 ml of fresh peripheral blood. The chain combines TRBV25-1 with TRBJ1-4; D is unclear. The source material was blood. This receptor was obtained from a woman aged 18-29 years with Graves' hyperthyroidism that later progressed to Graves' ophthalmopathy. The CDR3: CASSDQASHMFF. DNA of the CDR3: TGTGCCAGCAGTGATCAGGCCTCTCATATGTTTTTT.